Listed here is a single T cell receptor (beta chain). The sample originates from a study of shared clonotypes between healthy human individuals. Here immunoSEQ multiplex PCR was the method, and the copy in TCRdb shows in-frame clones only, minus some. The sample holds 150,000 to 200,000 clones, roughly 91% seen once. Germline V gene data show CDR1 as KGHSH and CDR2 as LQKENI. There are 14 residues in the CDR3. The chain has TRBV18 and TRBJ2-5, with 11 bases that match TRBD2. With the DNA end fitting TRBJ2-7 better, the J assignment may be wrong. Source material: naive CD4+ T cells sorted from blood. Sample subset: CD45RA+ positively selected. This receptor was identified in a woman in her 30s in good health. For the CDR3, the DNA is TGTGCCAGCTCACCAGGACTAGCGGGCTACGAGCAGTACTTC. Amino acid sequence: CASSPGLAGYEQYF.